Listed here are 24 T cell receptor beta chains from one sample, sequenced in a study of T cells in women clearing cervical HPV infection. Data came from immunoSEQ multiplex PCR; TCRdb stores just in-frame clones and leaves some out. This sample contains tens of thousands of clones. Sequences were obtained from blood buffy coat. Every receptor here comes from a woman between 18 and 75 years old with a cervical HPV16 infection that either progressed to CIN3+ or cleared (not recorded which).

In regard to this clone: The read comes to an end 3 residues before the CDR3 does, leaving the germline J gene to fill in the end. This chain links TRBV7-2 with TRBJ2-3; D perhaps matches TRBD2 (6 bases). Looked up from germline, CDR1 is SGHTA and CDR2 is FQGNSA. Trimming shortened V by 5 bases and J by 0 bases, and 12 bases separated the two germline ends. The CDR3 totals 15 residues. The CDR3 is CASSRSGTSTDTQYF. The sequenced part of the CDR3 DNA is TGTGCCAGCAGCCGATCCGGGACTAGCACAGATACG.

Of note for this clone: The CDR3 end falls 3 residues outside the read, so it is completed with the germline J gene. J is TRBJ2-1 and V is TRBV7-2, with D possibly being TRBD2 (5 bases). There are 14 residues in the CDR3. Trimming shortened V by 1 base and J by 8 bases, and 12 bases separated the two germline ends. Germline assignment: CDR1 SGHTA and CDR2 FQGNSA. CDR3 sequence reads: CASSLGGSVYEQFF. CDR3 DNA (partial): TGTGCCAGCAGCTTAGGAGGTAGCGTCTATGAG.

As concerns this clone: Sequencing ends 3 residues short of the CDR3 end; the germline J gene provides the rest. The gene calls are TRBV20-1 and TRBJ2-7, with TRBD2 identical over 12 bases. This CDR3 has 15 amino acids. The germline gives CDR1 DFQATT, CDR2 SNEGSKA (reference sequence). J was trimmed by 2 bases and V by 3 bases; bases with no gene match: 5. CDR3 in amino acids: CSARVTSGGPYEQYF. CDR3 DNA, as far as it was read: TGCAGTGCTAGGGTGACTAGCGGGGGACCCTACGAG.

A remark on this clone: The read gets to within 3 residues of the CDR3 end, and the germline J gene fills in the rest. The rearrangement uses TRBV20-1 and TRBJ1-2; D may be TRBD1 (5 bases). CDR1 is DFQATT and CDR2 is SNEGSKA in the germline V gene (reference sequence). The CDR3 sequence is 13 residues long. Trimming removed 3 bases at V and 6 bases at J, with 14 bases between. The CDR3: CSARGRAGDGYTF. CDR3 DNA, as far as it was read: TGCAGTGCTAGGGGCAGGGCGGGGGATGGC.

Concerning this clone: The CDR3 end falls 3 residues outside the read, so it is completed with the germline J gene. The V and J genes are TRBV30 and TRBJ1-1; a weak D match, TRBD1 (6 bases). The germline CDR1 and CDR2 sequences are GTSNPN and SVGIG (reference sequence). V was shortened by 3 bases and J by 4 bases, with 12 bases between the two germline ends. The CDR3 consists of 13 residues. The CDR3 sequence: CAWSRQAPTEAFF. The covered CDR3 bases are TGTGCCTGGAGCCGACAGGCTCCCACTGAA.

As for this clone: The read comes to an end 3 residues before the CDR3 does, leaving the germline J gene to fill in the end. V is TRBV6-2 or TRBV6-3 and J is TRBJ2-7; possible D gene TRBD1, 6 bases. The V and J ends lost 6 bases and 1 base respectively, with 10 bases between them. Per germline, CDR1 MNHEY and CDR2 SVGEGT. The length of the CDR3 is 13 residues. CDR3 residues: CASSRQVSYEQYF. Incomplete CDR3 DNA: TGTGCCAGCAGCCGACAGGTTTCCTACGAG.

On this clone: The read gets to within 3 residues of the CDR3 end, and the germline J gene fills in the rest. V and J are TRBV19 and TRBJ2-2; TRBD1 matches 8 bases. The CDR3 runs 14 residues. CDR1 is LNHDA and CDR2 is SQIVND in the germline V gene (reference sequence). Incomplete CDR3 DNA: TGTGCCAGTAGTATCGGACAGGGCGATGAAAAG. Translated, it gives CASSIGQGDEK. Given in full, the CDR3 is CASSIGQGDEKLFF.

As regards this clone: The CDR3 end falls 3 residues outside the read, so it is completed with the germline J gene. The chain combines TRBV19 with TRBJ1-1; D gene uncertain. The CDR3 runs 16 residues. Germline-derived CDR1 and CDR2 are LNHDA and SQIVND (reference sequence). Trimming left V 1 base short and J 4 bases short, with 16 bases between. The CDR3 bases that were read are TGTGCCAGTAGTATAGGAGGGATTCGGGCGGGCACTGAA. Amino acids: CASSIGGIRAGTE. The CDR3 as a whole reads CASSIGGIRAGTEAFF.

A word on this clone: The CDR3 extends 3 residues past the end of the read, so its final part is completed from the germline J gene. J is TRBJ2-7 and V is TRBV5-5; TRBD2 matches at 8 bases. The germline V gene has CDR1 SGHKS and CDR2 YYEKEE (reference sequence). Trimming took 1 base from V and 3 from J; bases not matched to a gene: 6. The CDR3 covers 15 residues. The DNA read from the CDR3 is TGTGCCAGCAGCTTGCAGGCGGGACTAGTCTACGAG. Translation: CASSLQAGLVYE. In full, the CDR3 is CASSLQAGLVYEQYF.

Worth noting for this clone: The read ends 3 residues before the CDR3 terminus; that terminus is restored from the germline J gene. The rearrangement links TRBV7-8 to TRBJ1-5; 10 nucleotides match TRBD1. V lost 4 bases, J lost 6 bases, and 6 bases stayed unmatched. The CDR3 is 15 amino acids. Germline CDR1 reads SGHVS; CDR2 reads FQNEAQ. The sequenced CDR3 bases are TGTGCCAGCAGCTCCGACAGGGGGCGCACTCAGCCC. It specifies CASSSDRGRTQP. The whole CDR3 reads CASSSDRGRTQPQHF.

On this clone itself: The read ends 3 residues shy of where the CDR3 ends; the end is completed using the germline J gene. J is TRBJ1-5 and V is TRBV6-2 or TRBV6-3; no firm D call. The CDR3 sequence is 13 residues long. V dropped 11 bases and J dropped 0 bases, with 11 bases sitting between them. The germline V gene has CDR1 MNHEY and CDR2 SVGEGT. The chain's CDR3 is CALGEYSNQPQHF. CDR3 DNA (partial): TGTGCCCTGGGCGAATATAGCAATCAGCCC.

The sequenced part of the CDR3 DNA is TGTGCCAGCAGCGTTACTAGCGACTGGGCAGATACG. It codes for CASSVTSDWADT. The complete CDR3 protein is CASSVTSDWADTQYF. The V gene is TRBV5-8, the J gene TRBJ2-3, with 7 positions matching TRBD2. Read data end 3 residues before the CDR3 end; the end is taken from the germline J gene. The length of the CDR3 is 15 residues. Germline loops: CDR1 SGHTS, CDR2 YDEGEE. Unmatched junction bases numbered 9, after V lost 4 bases and J lost 4 bases.

On this clone itself: The CDR3 end falls 3 residues outside the read, so it is completed with the germline J gene. V and J are TRBV20-1 and TRBJ1-4, with D uncertain. From germline, CDR1 is DFQATT and CDR2 SNEGSKA (reference sequence). The CDR3 contains 11 residues. Trimming took off 6 bases at V and 4 bases at J, with 6 bases between the two ends. CDR3 in amino acids: CSATFNEKLFF. CDR3 bases read: TGCAGTGCGACATTTAATGAAAAA.

CDR3 region: CASSDDRGEYSPLHF. The CDR3 bases that were read are TGTGCCAGCAGTGATGATCGGGGGGAGTATTCACCC. The V and J genes are TRBV2 and TRBJ1-6, with a tentative D call TRBD1 (5 bases). The read comes to an end 3 residues before the CDR3 does, leaving the germline J gene to fill in the end. The V end lost 3 bases, the J end lost 8 bases, and 14 bases lay between the germline ends. Germline V lookup: CDR1 SNHLY, CDR2 FYNNEI. The CDR3 totals 15 residues.

Comments on this clone: The read comes to an end 3 residues before the CDR3 does, leaving the germline J gene to fill in the end. This chain connects TRBV19 to TRBJ1-2, with 8 bases matching TRBD1. The CDR3 is 13 amino acids. Germline values: CDR1 LNHDA, CDR2 SQIVND (reference sequence). The CDR3 is CASCRTGMGGYTF. The CDR3 DNA, read in part, is TGTGCCAGTTGCCGGACAGGGATGGGGGGC.

Remarks on this clone: The CDR3 extends 3 residues past the end of the read, so its final part is completed from the germline J gene. The chain uses TRBV5-1 and TRBJ1-6; 8 positions match TRBD1. The CDR3 spans 14 residues. Germline V CDR1 and CDR2: SGHRS, YFSETQ. After removal of 4 bases from V and 6 bases from J, the junction contained 3 bases not matched to a gene. The CDR3 region is CASSEQGGNSPLHF. The CDR3 bases that were read are TGCGCCAGCAGCGAACAGGGGGGTAATTCACCC.

With respect to this clone: The read ends 3 residues before the CDR3 terminus; that terminus is restored from the germline J gene. The chain recombines TRBV10-3 with TRBJ1-6; D not resolved. V was pared by 9 bases and J by 5 bases, with 11 bases between. CDR1 is ENHRY and CDR2 is SYGVKD in the germline V gene. This CDR3 spans 13 amino acids. Partial CDR3 DNA: TGTGCCATGCGGGAGTCCCATAATTCACCC. Translation: CAMRESHNSP. The entire CDR3 is CAMRESHNSPLHF.

With respect to this clone: The read terminates 3 residues before the CDR3 end, so the remaining end is supplied by the germline J gene. The chain has TRBV7-2 and TRBJ1-3, with D uncertain. V shed 4 bases and J shed 0 bases, with 7 bases lying between them. The CDR3 totals 14 residues. Germline CDR1 reads SGHTA; CDR2 reads FQGNSA. CDR3: CASSSAISGNTIYF. CDR3 DNA, as far as it was read: TGTGCCAGCAGCTCAGCCATCTCTGGAAACACC.

Worth noting for this clone: Coverage ceases 3 residues before the CDR3 finishes, and the germline J gene fills in the end. This rearrangement joins TRBV20-1 to TRBJ2-1, with D maybe TRBD2 (6 bases). This CDR3 spans 15 amino acids. Trimming pared 0 bases from V and 7 bases from J, leaving 16 bases between. The germline CDR1 and CDR2 sequences are DFQATT and SNEGSKA (reference sequence). The CDR3 protein is CSARDRIGGGNEQFF. Partial CDR3 DNA: TGCAGTGCTAGAGATCGGATCGGAGGAGGGAATGAG.

With regard to this clone: The read terminates 3 residues ahead of where the CDR3 ends, so the germline J gene completes it. V and J are TRBV20-1 and TRBJ2-1; 9 bases map to TRBD2. V lost 3 bases, J lost 7 bases, and 7 bases stayed unmatched. The CDR3 spans 14 residues. The germline V gene encodes CDR1 DFQATT and CDR2 SNEGSKA (reference sequence). Here the CDR3 reads CSASDSGSSNEQFF. The part of the CDR3 DNA that was read is TGCAGTGCTAGTGATAGCGGGAGTAGTAATGAG.

About this clone itself: The read gets to within 3 residues of the CDR3 end, and the germline J gene fills in the rest. The chain has TRBV30 and TRBJ1-2; 8 bases map to TRBD1. Trimming cost V 1 base and J 4 bases; bases outside gene matches: 8. CDR3 length: 15 amino acids. Per the germline V gene, CDR1 is GTSNPN and CDR2 is SVGIG (reference sequence). The CDR3 bases that were read are TGTGCCTGGAGTGGCAGGGGGCTCTTCGGCTATGGC. Translating it yields CAWSGRGLFGYG. From start to end, the CDR3 is CAWSGRGLFGYGYTF.

As regards this clone: The CDR3 end falls 3 residues outside the read, so it is completed with the germline J gene. The chain combines TRBV30 with TRBJ1-4; TRBD1 might be the D (5 bases). In germline, CDR1 is GTSNPN, CDR2 SVGIG (reference sequence). This CDR3 is 14 amino acids long. CDR3 bases read: TGTGCCTGGAGTGTACGCGAGGGGAGGTCACCA. This encodes CAWSVREGRSP. The complete CDR3 sequence is CAWSVREGRSPLFF.

On this clone itself: The sequence runs out 3 residues before the end of the CDR3; the remainder is reconstructed from the germline J gene. The genes are TRBV5-1 and TRBJ2-3; the match to TRBD2 covers 7 bases. The CDR3 totals 13 residues. CDR1 is SGHRS, CDR2 YFSETQ, per germline. The DNA read from the CDR3 is TGCGCCAGCAGCTTGGGGACTAGAGAGACG. It specifies CASSLGTRET. The whole CDR3 sequence is CASSLGTRETQYF.

Concerning this clone: With the read ending 3 residues before the CDR3 end, the germline J gene is used to fill in that end. The rearrangement joins TRBV5-1 to TRBJ2-5; 11 nucleotides match TRBD2. This CDR3 comprises 14 residues. CDR1 and CDR2 from the germline V gene are SGHRS and YFSETQ. Losses at the gene ends were 5 bases for V and 1 base for J; bases not matched to a gene: 1. CDR3 DNA (partial): TGCGCCAGCAGGACTAGCGGGACCCAAGAGACC. Residues: CASRTSGTQET. The CDR3 in full is CASRTSGTQETQYF.